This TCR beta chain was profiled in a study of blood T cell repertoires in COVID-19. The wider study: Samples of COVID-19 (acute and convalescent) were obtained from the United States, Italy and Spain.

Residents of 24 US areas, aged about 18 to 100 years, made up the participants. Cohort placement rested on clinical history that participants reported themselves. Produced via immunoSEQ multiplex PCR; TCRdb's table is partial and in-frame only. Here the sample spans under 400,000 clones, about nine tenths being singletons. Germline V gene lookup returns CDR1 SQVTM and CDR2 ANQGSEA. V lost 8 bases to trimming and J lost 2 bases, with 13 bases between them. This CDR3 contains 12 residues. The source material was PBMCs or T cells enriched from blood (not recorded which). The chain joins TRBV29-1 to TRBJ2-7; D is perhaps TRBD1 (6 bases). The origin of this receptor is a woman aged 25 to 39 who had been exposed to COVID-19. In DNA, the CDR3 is TGCAGCTCCCGGGACACCACCTACGAGCAGTACTTC. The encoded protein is CSSRDTTYEQYF.